This entry lists 22 T cell receptor beta chains sequenced from one sample in a study of identical twins. TCRdb redid the calling of the 5' RACE reads with MiXCR, one entry per CDR3 protein. The sample gives 400,000 to 500,000 distinct CDR3 sequences, roughly 20% of which show up once; 12% is in the top ten. Sequencing was done on a sample of naive T cells sorted from blood. The receptor set was obtained from a man aged 50 to 59 in good health.

This clonotype was picked up a small number of times. The CDR3 coding sequence is TGCAGTGCTAAGGTCGAAGGGGGGGTTTTCGGTGAGCAGTTCTTC. Amino acid sequence: CSAKVEGGVFGEQFF. The V call is TRBV20-1, the J call TRBJ2-1; TRBD2 is a possible D gene (7 bases). Trimming took 4 bases from V and 9 from J, leaving 22 bases between them. The CDR3 totals 15 residues. The germline CDR1 and CDR2 sequences are DFQATT and SNEGSKA (reference sequence).

The chain recombines TRBV5-1 with TRBJ2-5; TRBD1 might be the D (5 bases). Germline assignment: CDR1 SGHRS and CDR2 YFSETQ. The V end was cut by 4 bases, the J end by 6 bases, with 13 bases between. This CDR3 has 13 residues. In nucleotides, the CDR3 is TGCGCCAGCAGCCAGGACAATGAAAAGACCCAGTACTTC. Translating it yields CASSQDNEKTQYF.

This clonotype was observed a few times. The V call is TRBV11-2, the J call TRBJ2-3; D perhaps matches TRBD2 (6 bases). V lost 2 bases and J 4 bases, leaving 10 bases between the germline ends. The CDR3 spans 14 residues. CDR1 SGHAT and CDR2 FQNNGV come from the germline V gene. The CDR3 bases are TGTGCCAGCAGCTTATTACCGGGGGCAGATACGCAGTATTTT. It is translated as CASSLLPGADTQYF.

This chain uses TRBV20-1 with TRBJ1-6; 7 bases map to TRBD1. Per germline, CDR1 DFQATT and CDR2 SNEGSKA (reference sequence). There are 15 residues in the CDR3. Trimming took 6 bases from V and 3 from J; bases not matched to a gene: 8. The CDR3 nucleotides read TGCAGTGCCGTAATACAGGGGAACTATAATTCACCCCTCCACTTT. This codes for CSAVIQGNYNSPLHF.

Only one count was recorded for this clonotype. V usage is TRBV6-1 and J usage is TRBJ2-1, with TRBD2 identical over 8 bases. The germline CDR1 and CDR2 sequences are MNHNS and SASEGT. This CDR3 comprises 18 residues. V gave up 5 bases and J gave up 0 bases; unmatched junction bases: 12. The CDR3 spells CASSRRAGGPSSYNEQFF. Written as DNA, the CDR3 is TGTGCCAGCAGTCGAAGGGCGGGAGGCCCAAGCTCCTACAATGAGCAGTTCTTC.

This clonotype was seen at least ten times. This chain uses TRBV14 with TRBJ2-5; unclear D gene. This CDR3 has 15 residues. In germline, CDR1 is SGHDN, CDR2 FVKESK. Trimming pared 2 bases from V and 2 bases from J, leaving 12 bases between. In DNA form, the CDR3 reads TGTGCCAGCAGCCAATTTTTTGCCCTGCAAGAGACCCAGTACTTC. Amino acids: CASSQFFALQETQYF. Full variable domain (outside the CDR3, taken from reference TRBV14 and TRBJ2-5): EAGVTQFPSHSVIEKGQTVTLRCDPISGHDNLYWYRRVMGKEIKFLLHFVKESKQDESGMPNNRFLAERTGGTYSTLKVQPAELEDSGVYFCASSQFFALQETQYFGPGTRLLVL.

This clonotype was observed at least ten times. V gene TRBV27 combines with J gene TRBJ2-3; TRBD2 aligns across 10 bases. The CDR3 is 15 amino acids. V was pared by 5 bases and J by 2 bases, with 4 bases of the junction left unmatched. Germline CDR1 reads MNHEY; CDR2 reads SMNVEV (reference sequence). The CDR3 sequence is CASSPGLAPTDTQYF. DNA of the CDR3: TGTGCCAGCAGTCCGGGACTAGCGCCCACAGATACGCAGTATTTT.

The sample holds many counts of this clonotype. The V gene is TRBV20-1, the J gene TRBJ2-1; no firm D call. There are 13 residues in the CDR3. Trimming shortened V by 0 bases and J by 10 bases, and 13 bases separated the two germline ends. From germline, CDR1 is DFQATT and CDR2 SNEGSKA (reference sequence). This CDR3 reads CSARDPIAGEQFF. CDR3 DNA: TGCAGTGCTAGAGATCCAATAGCTGGCGAGCAGTTCTTC.

This clonotype was observed many times. The chain links TRBV12-3 or TRBV12-4 to TRBJ2-2, with D possibly being TRBD1 (5 bases). The CDR3 runs to 12 residues. The V end was cut by 3 bases, the J end by 7 bases, with 6 bases between. This chain's CDR3 is CASSFRGGELFF. The CDR3 DNA is TGTGCCAGCAGTTTTAGGGGCGGGGAGCTGTTTTTT.

This clonotype was found many times. The genes are TRBV9 and TRBJ2-7; D gene uncertain. This CDR3 is 15 amino acids long. The germline V gene encodes CDR1 SGDLS and CDR2 YYNGEE. The V gene lost 4 bases and the J gene lost 3 bases, with 17 bases spanning the gap. CDR3 in amino acids: CASSPRSTAIYEQYF. As DNA, the CDR3 is TGTGCCAGCAGCCCCCGGTCCACGGCAATCTACGAGCAGTACTTC. Variable domain in full (rest from reference TRBV9 and TRBJ2-7): DSGVTQTPKHLITATGQRVTLRCSPRSGDLSVYWYQQSLDQGLQFLIQYYNGEERAKGNILERFSAQQFPDLHSELNLSSLELGDSALYFCASSPRSTAIYEQYFGPGTRLTVT.

Only a few counts were recorded for this clonotype. The chain recombines TRBV11-1 with TRBJ2-7, with 10 bases aligning to TRBD2. Germline assignment: CDR1 SGHAT and CDR2 FQDESV (reference sequence). This CDR3 has 18 residues. The V segment lost 0 bases and the J segment 3 bases; nucleotides outside the gene matches: 11. The CDR3 DNA reads as TGTGCCAGCAGCTTAGCGCTAGCGGGAGTCTTTACAGACTACGAGCAGTACTTC. It codes for CASSLALAGVFTDYEQYF. The full variable domain, with the rest looked up from reference TRBV11-1 and TRBJ2-7, is EAEVAQSPRYKITEKSQAVAFWCDPISGHATLYWYRQILGQGPELLVQFQDESVVDDSQLPKDRFSAERLKGVDSTLKIQPAELGDSAMYLCASSLALAGVFTDYEQYFGPGTRLTVT.

V gene TRBV29-1 combines with J gene TRBJ1-2; unclear D gene. The germline V and J ends were trimmed by 4 bases and 2 bases, with 8 bases remaining between them. Germline V gene sequence: CDR1 SQVTM, CDR2 ANQGSEA. There are 12 residues in the CDR3. Here the CDR3 DNA reads TGCAGCGTTGCCGCGGCCAACTATGGCTACACCTTC. It translates to CSVAAANYGYTF.

The chain is built from TRBV6-1 and TRBJ1-1; D might be TRBD1 (5 bases). Germline lookup yields CDR1 MNHNS and CDR2 SASEGT. This CDR3 region has 15 residues. V shed 6 bases and J shed 0 bases, with 14 bases lying between them. The CDR3 loop reads CASSPRGIMNTEAFF. The DNA for the CDR3 is TGTGCCAGCAGCCCAAGGGGAATCATGAACACTGAAGCTTTCTTT.

This clonotype occurred once. The gene calls are TRBV7-9 and TRBJ2-1; D is unresolved. The V gene lost 8 bases and the J gene lost 0 bases, with 8 bases spanning the gap. Germline CDR1 and CDR2: SEHNR and FQNEAQ (reference sequence). The length of the CDR3 is 13 residues. DNA of the CDR3: TGTGCCAGCCGATTAAGCTCCTACAATGAGCAGTTCTTC. This sequence encodes CASRLSSYNEQFF.

This clonotype was counted at least ten times. The gene calls are TRBV24-1 and TRBJ2-1, with 12 bases aligning to TRBD2. The CDR3 totals 16 residues. The junction had 4 bases not matched to a gene; V was cut back by 4 bases and J by 4 bases. In germline, CDR1 is KGHDR, CDR2 SFDVKD. The CDR3 bases are TGTGCCACCAGTGACCACGGACTAGCGGGGTACAATGAGCAGTTCTTC. Amino acids: CATSDHGLAGYNEQFF.

J is TRBJ2-1 and V is TRBV20-1; 8 bases map to TRBD2. J gave up 0 bases and V 4 bases, and 5 bases lay outside the gene matches. The CDR3 spans 15 residues. Germline CDR1 DFQATT, CDR2 SNEGSKA (reference sequence). For the CDR3, the DNA is TGCAGTGCTATGCGGGGGGCAAGCTCCTACAATGAGCAGTTCTTC. This codes for CSAMRGASSYNEQFF.

The chain recombines TRBV4-2 with TRBJ2-5; 7 bases match TRBD1. V shed 6 bases and J 1 base; nucleotides not matched to a gene: 11. This CDR3 region has 16 residues. Germline CDR1 is LGHNA and CDR2 is YNFKEQ. In nucleotides, the CDR3 is TGTGCCAGCAGTTATACAGGGGCCCAAGGCCAAGAGACCCAGTACTTC. Translation gives CASSYTGAQGQETQYF.

V is TRBV6-5 and J is TRBJ2-1, with 9 bases identical to TRBD2. The CDR3 sequence is 15 residues long. The germline CDR1 and CDR2 sequences are MNHEY and SVGAGI. V was pared by 2 bases and J by 7 bases, with 6 bases of the junction left unmatched. The CDR3 coding sequence is TGTGCCAGCAGTTACGGTCGGCTAGCGGGGAATGAGCAGTTCTTC. Translation: CASSYGRLAGNEQFF.

This clonotype was counted between two and nine times. The chain joins TRBV20-1 to TRBJ2-4, with 8 bases identical to TRBD2. There are 16 residues in the CDR3. The junction had 5 bases not matched to a gene; V was cut back by 1 base and J by 0 bases. From germline, CDR1 is DFQATT and CDR2 SNEGSKA (reference sequence). The CDR3 loop reads CSARGGLGLAKNIQYF. The CDR3 nucleotides are TGCAGTGCTAGAGGGGGACTAGGCCTAGCCAAAAACATTCAGTACTTC.

This clonotype appeared many times. This chain uses TRBV5-1 with TRBJ2-3; D remains ambiguous. The V and J ends lost 0 bases and 9 bases respectively, with 11 bases between them. Germline CDR1 reads SGHRS; CDR2 reads YFSETQ. The CDR3 covers 13 residues. The CDR3: CASSLDQRETQYF. CDR3 nucleotides: TGCGCCAGCAGCTTGGATCAACGCGAGACGCAGTATTTT.

The chain uses TRBV5-4 and TRBJ2-5; a possible D gene is TRBD1 (6 bases). The CDR3 is 14 residues long. The ends were cut back, 0 bases at V and 3 bases at J, with 9 bases in the middle. Germline V gene lookup returns CDR1 SGHNT and CDR2 YYREEE (reference sequence). The CDR3 reads CASSLAPGEETQYF. CDR3 DNA: TGTGCCAGCAGCTTGGCCCCAGGGGAAGAGACCCAGTACTTC.

This clonotype showed up many times. V is TRBV10-3 and J is TRBJ1-4; D gene ambiguous. V lost 11 bases and J lost 8, with 18 bases in between. The CDR3 totals 13 residues. The V gene's germline CDR1 is ENHRY and CDR2 SYGVKD. The chain's CDR3 is CASKDPVYEKLFF. CDR3 nucleotide sequence: TGTGCCTCTAAGGATCCGGTATACGAAAAACTGTTTTTT.